This note documents a single TCR beta chain sequence. Its antigen is currently unknown. Per the germline V gene, CDR1 is SGHVS and CDR2 is FNYEAQ. The CDR3 length is 14 residues. Trimming took 5 bases from V and 5 from J; bases not matched to a gene: 9. Both 60 Vbeta primers and 13 Jbeta primers went into the PCR. Original methodology: Counted up in a later analysis, unique TCR beta chains came to around 80 million, with around 9.9 million shared. The data were produced by immunoSEQ multiplex PCR, yet TCRdb's version contains in-frame clones alone and is incomplete. D and trimming were read from the DNA, whereas the V and J calls and clone size are those reported in that table. The table shows approximately 100,000 clones, with roughly 79% occurring only once. This record comes from a study of cytomegalovirus exposure and HLA in healthy donors. Whole-study findings and limits: A few CMV-associated chains proved CMV antigen-specific in vitro.

Sequencing was done on a sample of PBMCs. The chain recombines TRBV7-6 with TRBJ2-7, with 7 bases matching TRBD1. The sequence was collected from a woman in her 40s in good health and CMV-seronegative. The CDR3 is CASSRNRGTDEQYF. In nucleotides, the CDR3 is TGTGCCAGCAGCCGTAACAGGGGCACTGACGAGCAGTACTTC.